Each of the 28 T cell receptor beta chains below was sequenced from the same sample in a study of T cell responses to AZD1222 COVID-19 vaccine. TCRdb's table, derived via immunoSEQ multiplex PCR, lists solely in-frame clones and lacks some. Of about 200,000 clones listed, around 93% are singletons. This sample comprised peripheral blood, obtained 28 days after the second AZD1222 dose. These TCRs come from an adult who received the AZD1222 COVID-19 vaccine.

The chain couples TRBV19 to TRBJ1-6; TRBD1 is a possible D gene (6 bases). The CDR3 is 14 amino acids. The V end was cut by 7 bases, the J end by 6 bases, with 13 bases between. Germline V gene data show CDR1 as LNHDA and CDR2 as SQIVND (reference sequence). Here the CDR3 reads CASTLQGSNSPLHF. The DNA for the CDR3 is TGTGCCAGTACCCTACAGGGAAGTAATTCACCCCTCCACTTT.

The chain employs TRBV23-1 and TRBJ2-1; D gene unclear. TRBV23-1 falls under the ORF class, with uncertain function. V lost 3 bases to trimming and J lost 6 bases, with 9 bases between them. This CDR3 comprises 13 residues. The CDR3 bases are TGCGCCAGCAGTCACCTGGCCCTCAATGAGCAGTTCTTC. This codes for CASSHLALNEQFF.

The chain is built from TRBV7-3 and TRBJ2-1; D remains unclear. V lost 2 bases, J lost 2 bases, and 4 bases lay in between. Per the germline V gene, CDR1 is SGHTA and CDR2 is FQGTGA. The CDR3 sequence is 13 residues long. CDR3 sequence: CASSLAAYNEQFF. As DNA, the CDR3 is TGTGCCAGCAGCTTAGCAGCCTACAATGAGCAGTTCTTC.

The chain carries TRBV7-9 and TRBJ1-5, with D hard to call. With 2 bases removed from V and 2 bases from J, the gap between germline ends came to 10 bases. Germline V CDR1 and CDR2: SEHNR, FQNEAQ (reference sequence). The length of the CDR3 is 15 residues. Here the CDR3 reads CASSLPEKGNQPQHF. CDR3 in DNA: TGTGCCAGCAGCTTACCCGAAAAGGGCAATCAGCCCCAGCATTTT.

This sequence joins TRBV10-3 and TRBJ1-6, with 7 bases lining up with TRBD1. The CDR3 runs 14 residues. CDR1 is ENHRY and CDR2 is SYGVKD in the germline V gene. After removal of 8 bases from V and 2 bases from J, the junction contained 3 bases not matched to a gene. The CDR3 here is CAIGGTAYNSPLHF. The DNA for the CDR3 is TGTGCCATCGGGGGGACAGCCTATAATTCACCCCTCCACTTT.

The rearrangement joins TRBV7-3 to TRBJ2-3; D uncertain. The CDR3 has 13 amino acids. In germline, CDR1 is SGHTA, CDR2 FQGTGA. Between the trimmed V and J ends, which lost 3 bases and 1 base, there was a span of 5 bases. CDR3 DNA: TGTGCCAGCAGCTTCGGACGCACAGATACGCAGTATTTT. Amino acid sequence: CASSFGRTDTQYF.

This clone was recorded once. The J gene is TRBJ1-1, the V gene TRBV12-3 or TRBV12-4, with TRBD1 as a possible D gene (5 bases). The ends were cut back, 1 base at V and 8 bases at J, with 8 bases in the middle. This CDR3 region has 12 residues. The CDR3 is CASSLVQGEAFF. The DNA for the CDR3 is TGTGCCAGCAGTTTAGTGCAGGGCGAAGCTTTCTTT.

The chain joins TRBV30 to TRBJ2-7; D is possibly TRBD1 (5 bases). Germline lookup yields CDR1 GTSNPN and CDR2 SVGIG (reference sequence). The CDR3 has 12 residues. V was trimmed by 7 bases and J by 0 bases, leaving 10 bases between them. The CDR3 is CAYNRNSYEQYF. The CDR3 region has the DNA TGTGCCTACAACAGGAACTCCTACGAGCAGTACTTC.

The V gene is TRBV4-3, the J gene TRBJ2-3; 11 bases are a match to TRBD1. Germline V lookup: CDR1 LGHNA, CDR2 YSLEER. V trimming: 0 bases; J trimming: 2 bases; junction bases outside the gene matches: 4. This CDR3 comprises 17 residues. The CDR3 loop is CASSQDIGQGATDTQYF. CDR3 bases: TGCGCCAGCAGCCAAGATATAGGACAGGGGGCCACAGATACGCAGTATTTT.

The chain uses TRBV29-1 and TRBJ2-3; D possibly corresponds to TRBD2 (5 bases). The germline CDR1 and CDR2 sequences are SQVTM and ANQGSEA. Trimming pared 4 bases from V and 1 base from J, leaving 15 bases between. The CDR3 consists of 15 residues. The CDR3 sequence: CSVVGSAGRTDTQYF. CDR3 sequence (DNA): TGCAGCGTTGTAGGGAGCGCAGGCCGCACAGATACGCAGTATTTT.

The chain couples TRBV5-1 to TRBJ2-1; weak D call: TRBD2 (5 bases). Germline values: CDR1 SGHRS, CDR2 YFSETQ. There are 13 residues in the CDR3. V dropped 2 bases and J dropped 7 bases, with 10 bases sitting between them. Written as DNA, the CDR3 is TGCGCCAGCAGCTTCCCTAGCCGGAATGAGCAGTTCTTC. It translates to CASSFPSRNEQFF.

The chain joins TRBV3-1 (or the pseudogene TRBV3-2) to TRBJ1-2; D possibly corresponds to TRBD1 (5 bases). From germline, CDR1 is LGHDT and CDR2 YNNKEL (reference sequence). V lost 4 bases to trimming and J lost 4 bases, with 22 bases between them. The CDR3 consists of 17 residues. The DNA of the CDR3 is TGTGCCAGCAGCCCGGGACGGAACCTAGTAGGGTTCTATGGCTACACCTTC. Amino acids: CASSPGRNLVGFYGYTF.

This clone appeared many times. The chain is built from TRBV7-9 and TRBJ1-6, with D possibly matching TRBD1 (5 bases). The CDR3 is made up of 16 amino acids. Trimming took off 5 bases at V and 7 bases at J, with 18 bases between the two ends. Germline values: CDR1 SEHNR, CDR2 FQNEAQ (reference sequence). CDR3 in amino acids: CASSPQGRVVNSPLHF. The CDR3 nucleotides are TGTGCCAGCAGCCCGCAAGGCAGGGTAGTAAATTCACCCCTCCACTTT.

The V call is TRBV7-9, the J call TRBJ1-4, with 7 bases fitting TRBD1. The CDR3 covers 14 residues. V was clipped by 2 bases and J by 8 bases; unmatched bases: 5. Germline-derived CDR1 and CDR2 are SEHNR and FQNEAQ (reference sequence). CDR3 loop: CASSLSTGVEKLFF. CDR3 sequence (DNA): TGTGCCAGCAGCTTAAGTACAGGGGTCGAAAAACTGTTTTTT.

The rearrangement uses TRBV7-9 and TRBJ2-2; maybe TRBD1 (7 bases). V lost 5 bases and J 4 bases, leaving 17 bases between the germline ends. The germline V gene encodes CDR1 SEHNR and CDR2 FQNEAQ (reference sequence). The CDR3 is 16 amino acids. CDR3 loop: CASSPDRAAGTGELFF. The CDR3 DNA is TGTGCCAGCAGCCCCGACAGGGCAGCGGGCACCGGGGAGCTGTTTTTT.

The V gene is TRBV6-2 or TRBV6-3, the J gene TRBJ2-1; TRBD2 matches at 12 bases. Germline CDR1 MNHEY, CDR2 SVGEGT. The CDR3 has 19 residues. With V trimmed by 0 bases and J by 0 bases, 6 bases remained unmatched. Here the CDR3 reads CASSYSGLAGPSSYNEQFF. DNA of the CDR3: TGTGCCAGCAGTTACTCTGGACTAGCGGGGCCGAGCTCCTACAATGAGCAGTTCTTC.

This clone was seen only once. The chain uses TRBV6-5 and TRBJ1-3; D is undetermined. Germline CDR1 reads MNHEY; CDR2 reads SVGAGI. The ends were cut back, 4 bases at V and 0 bases at J, with 13 bases in the middle. The CDR3 is 16 amino acids. CDR3 bases: TGTGCCAGCAGTTCCCTAGGGTTGACCTCTGGAAACACCATATATTTT. It encodes CASSSLGLTSGNTIYF.

V usage is TRBV27 and J usage is TRBJ1-6, with a weak D call TRBD1 (6 bases). The CDR3 extends over 14 amino acids. Germline lookup yields CDR1 MNHEY and CDR2 SMNVEV (reference sequence). The V and J ends lost 6 bases and 10 bases respectively, with 16 bases between them. This CDR3 reads CASRRTAAGSPLHF. The DNA for the CDR3 is TGTGCCAGCAGAAGGACAGCGGCGGGGTCACCCCTCCACTTT.

DNA of the CDR3: TGTGCCAGCACCCTTACCGGACGGTTCCAAGAGACCCAGTACTTC. Translation gives CASTLTGRFQETQYF. This chain joins TRBV6-5 and TRBJ2-5; D uncertain. The V end was cut by 7 bases, the J end by 1 base, with 16 bases between. CDR3 length: 15 amino acids. Germline CDR1 reads MNHEY; CDR2 reads SVGAGI.

The chain has TRBV9 and TRBJ1-1; maybe TRBD1 (5 bases). This CDR3 is built from 15 residues. Germline V lookup: CDR1 SGDLS, CDR2 YYNGEE. V shed 4 bases and J shed 2 bases, with 15 bases lying between them. CDR3 residues: CASSTGRGVNTEAFF. DNA of the CDR3: TGTGCCAGCAGCACCGGACGGGGGGTTAACACTGAAGCTTTCTTT.

The rearrangement joins TRBV4-1 to TRBJ1-1; 8 nucleotides match TRBD1. CDR3 length: 16 amino acids. J was trimmed by 2 bases and V by 3 bases; bases with no gene match: 8. The germline V gene encodes CDR1 MGHRA and CDR2 YSYEKL. The CDR3 sequence is CASSHPRTGSNTEAFF. In nucleotides, the CDR3 is TGCGCCAGCAGCCACCCTAGGACAGGGTCAAACACTGAAGCTTTCTTT.

The rearrangement uses TRBV3-1 (or the pseudogene TRBV3-2) and TRBJ1-2; 7 bases align to TRBD1. From germline, CDR1 is LGHDT and CDR2 YNNKEL (reference sequence). With 1 base clipped from V and 7 bases from J, the junction kept 3 bases outside the gene matches. CDR3 length equals 13 residues. CDR3 sequence (DNA): TGTGCCAGCAGCCAAGTACAGGGGTCTGGCTACACCTTC. Protein: CASSQVQGSGYTF.

With regard to this clone: Other nucleotide sequences from this sample produce the same CDR3. The V gene is TRBV9, the J gene TRBJ2-2, with 10 bases lining up with TRBD2. CDR3 length: 15 residues. CDR1 is SGDLS and CDR2 is YYNGEE in the germline V gene. Trimming at V came to 0 bases and at J to 5 bases, leaving 1 base not matched to a gene. The CDR3 nucleotides are TGTGCCAGCAGCGTAGCTAGCGGGGGAACCGGGGAGCTGTTTTTT. Translating it yields CASSVASGGTGELFF.

Only one count was recorded for this clone. The chain joins TRBV19 to TRBJ1-5; 9 bases match TRBD1. The junction had 9 bases not matched to a gene; V was cut back by 10 bases and J by 8 bases. CDR3 size: 13 residues. Germline assignment: CDR1 LNHDA and CDR2 SQIVND (reference sequence). This CDR3 is CATADRGGEPQHF. As DNA, the CDR3 is TGTGCCACCGCCGACAGGGGGGGAGAGCCCCAGCATTTT.

The CDR3 DNA sequence: TGTGCCAGCAGCTTGCCGTTTTACAGGAGAAGGGAATATGGCTACACCTTC. It yields the protein CASSLPFYRRREYGYTF. V gene TRBV7-2 combines with J gene TRBJ1-2, with a weak D call TRBD1 (5 bases). Trimming took off 3 bases at V and 5 bases at J, with 22 bases between the two ends. This CDR3 has 17 amino acids. CDR1 is SGHTA, CDR2 FQGNSA, per germline.

The rearrangement links TRBV11-3 to TRBJ2-1; 10 bases are a match to TRBD1. Per germline, CDR1 SGHNT and CDR2 YENEEA. V gave up 5 bases and J gave up 4 bases; unmatched junction bases: 5. The CDR3 runs to 15 residues. The DNA of the CDR3 is TGTGCCAGCAGCCGGGAGGGACAGGGGTACAATGAGCAGTTCTTC. Protein: CASSREGQGYNEQFF.

This sequence joins TRBV29-1 and TRBJ2-3, with a tentative D call TRBD2 (5 bases). The CDR3 contains 13 residues. V lost 3 bases, J lost 4 bases, and 11 bases lay in between. CDR1 and CDR2 from the germline V gene are SQVTM and ANQGSEA. The CDR3 region is CSVEDPRADTQYF. The CDR3, as DNA: TGCAGCGTTGAGGACCCGAGGGCAGATACGCAGTATTTT.

The V call is TRBV5-1, the J call TRBJ1-6, with D tentatively TRBD1 (6 bases). CDR1 and CDR2 from the germline V gene are SGHRS and YFSETQ. Trimming removed 0 bases from V and 7 bases from J, with 8 bases in between. The CDR3 is 14 amino acids. CDR3 DNA: TGCGCCAGCAGCTTGGAGGGGGGCAATTCACCCCTCCACTTT. It is translated as CASSLEGGNSPLHF.